Detailed here is one T cell receptor beta chain. Its antigen remains unknown. Germline trimming cut 0 bases from V and 3 bases from J; bases unmatched to any gene: 6. The V gene's germline CDR1 is SGDLS and CDR2 YYNGEE. CDR3 size: 16 residues. This sample is part of a study of beta chain features in type 1 diabetes. It was via CD45RO/CCR7/CD25/CD127/CD95/CD27 that CD4+ naive, central memory, regulatory and stem cell-like memory cells were sorted. Since all of the isolated RNA was reverse transcribed, expressed TCRB transcripts were what got sequenced. The protocol was immunoSEQ multiplex PCR, while the TCRdb copy is restricted to in-frame clones and leaves out a portion. Of more than 300,000 clones listed, 10% to 15% are singletons. Whole-study results and caveats: Healthy donors had naive, central memory and Treg TCRB repertoires that appeared less similar than those seen among patients. Sequencing used cDNA, and cells with high TCR expression could therefore be over-represented.

The sequenced material came from naive CD4+ T cells from blood. The clonotype was recovered from a man between 18 and 35 years old in good health. The V gene is TRBV9, the J gene TRBJ2-5; 9 positions match TRBD2. The CDR3 DNA follows: TGTGCCAGCAGCGTAGGGGCTAGCGGGAATAAAGAGACCCAGTACTTC. This gives the protein CASSVGASGNKETQYF.